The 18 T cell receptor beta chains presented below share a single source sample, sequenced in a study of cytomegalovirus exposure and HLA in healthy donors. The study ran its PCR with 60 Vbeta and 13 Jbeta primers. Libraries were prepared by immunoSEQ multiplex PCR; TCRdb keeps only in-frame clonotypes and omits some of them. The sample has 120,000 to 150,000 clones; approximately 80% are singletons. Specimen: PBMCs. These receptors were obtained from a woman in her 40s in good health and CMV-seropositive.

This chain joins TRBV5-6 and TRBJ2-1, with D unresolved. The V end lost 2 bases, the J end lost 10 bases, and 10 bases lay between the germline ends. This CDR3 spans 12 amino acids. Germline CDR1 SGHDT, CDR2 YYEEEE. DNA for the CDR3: TGTGCCAGCAGCTTTAGTGGCGGAGAGCAGTTCTTC. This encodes CASSFSGGEQFF.

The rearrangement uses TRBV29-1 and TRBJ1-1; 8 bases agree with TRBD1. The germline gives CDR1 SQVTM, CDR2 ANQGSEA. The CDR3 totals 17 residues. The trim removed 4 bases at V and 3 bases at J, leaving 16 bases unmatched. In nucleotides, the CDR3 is TGCAGCGTTGGGGGCCACCCTCGACAGGGGAGGCACACTGAAGCTTTCTTT. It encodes CSVGGHPRQGRHTEAFF.

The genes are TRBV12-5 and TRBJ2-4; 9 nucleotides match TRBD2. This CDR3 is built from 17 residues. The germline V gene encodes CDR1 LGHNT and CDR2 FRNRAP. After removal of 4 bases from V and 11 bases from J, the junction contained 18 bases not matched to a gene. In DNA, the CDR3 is TGTGCTAGTGGTTCTTCCTCGTCTAGCGGGGCCTCGGACCTTCAGTACTTC. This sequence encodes CASGSSSSSGASDLQYF.

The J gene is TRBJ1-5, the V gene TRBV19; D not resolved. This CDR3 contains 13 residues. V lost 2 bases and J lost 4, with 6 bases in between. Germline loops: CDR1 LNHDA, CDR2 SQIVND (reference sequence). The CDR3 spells CASSINGNQPQHF. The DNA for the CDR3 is TGTGCCAGTAGTATAAACGGGAATCAGCCCCAGCATTTT.

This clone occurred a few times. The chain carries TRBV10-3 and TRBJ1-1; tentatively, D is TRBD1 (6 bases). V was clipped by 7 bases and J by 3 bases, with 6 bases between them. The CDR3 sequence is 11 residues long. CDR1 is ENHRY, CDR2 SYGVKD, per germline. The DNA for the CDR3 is TGTGCCATCAAGGGGGACACTGAAGCTTTCTTT. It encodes CAIKGDTEAFF.

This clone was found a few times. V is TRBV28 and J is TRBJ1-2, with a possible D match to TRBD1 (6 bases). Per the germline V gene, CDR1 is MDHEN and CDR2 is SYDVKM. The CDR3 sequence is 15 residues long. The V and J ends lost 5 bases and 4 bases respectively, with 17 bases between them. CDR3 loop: CASSVGGGLSYGYTF. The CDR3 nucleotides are TGTGCCAGCAGTGTGGGGGGGGGCCTCTCCTATGGCTACACCTTC.

CDR3 sequence reads: CASSLAQGNGAGRSGANVLTF. Here the CDR3 DNA reads TGTGCCAGCAGCTTAGCGCAGGGCAACGGCGCAGGGCGCTCTGGGGCCAACGTCCTGACTTTC. The chain carries TRBV7-2 and TRBJ2-6; tentatively, D is TRBD1 (5 bases). CDR3 length: 21 amino acids. The germline V gene encodes CDR1 SGHTA and CDR2 FQGNSA. V lost 0 bases and J 0 bases, leaving 21 bases between the germline ends. Filled out from reference TRBV7-2 and TRBJ2-6, the complete variable domain reads GAGVSQSPSNKVTEKGKDVELRCDPISGHTALYWYRQSLGQGLEFLIYFQGNSAPDKSGLPSDRFSAERTGGSVSTLTIQRTQQEDSAVYLCASSLAQGNGAGRSGANVLTFGAGSRLTVL.

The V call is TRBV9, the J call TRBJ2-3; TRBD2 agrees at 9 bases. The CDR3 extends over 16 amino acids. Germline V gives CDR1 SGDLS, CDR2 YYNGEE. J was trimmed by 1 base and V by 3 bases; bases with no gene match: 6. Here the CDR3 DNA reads TGTGCCAGCAGCGCCGCGGCGGGAGGGGGCACAGATACGCAGTATTTT. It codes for CASSAAAGGGTDTQYF.

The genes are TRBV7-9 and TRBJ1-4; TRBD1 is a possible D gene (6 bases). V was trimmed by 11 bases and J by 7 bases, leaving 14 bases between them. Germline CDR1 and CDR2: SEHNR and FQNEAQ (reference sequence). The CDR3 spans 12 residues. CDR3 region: CACRGGGEKLFF. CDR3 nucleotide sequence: TGTGCCTGCCGAGGGGGTGGTGAAAAACTGTTTTTT.

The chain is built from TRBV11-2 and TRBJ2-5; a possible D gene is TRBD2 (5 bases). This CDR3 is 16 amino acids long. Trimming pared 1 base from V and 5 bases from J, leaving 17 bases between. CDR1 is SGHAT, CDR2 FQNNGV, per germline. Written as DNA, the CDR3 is TGTGCCAGCAGCTTAGGTGTTTCGGGGAATGGGGAGACCCAGTACTTC. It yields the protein CASSLGVSGNGETQYF.

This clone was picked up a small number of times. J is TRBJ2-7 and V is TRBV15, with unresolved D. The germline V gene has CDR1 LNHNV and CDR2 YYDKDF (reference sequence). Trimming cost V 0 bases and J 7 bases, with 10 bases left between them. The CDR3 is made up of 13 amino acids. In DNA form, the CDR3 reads TGTGCCACCAGCAGAGATCTATTACGGGAGCAGTACTTC. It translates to CATSRDLLREQYF.

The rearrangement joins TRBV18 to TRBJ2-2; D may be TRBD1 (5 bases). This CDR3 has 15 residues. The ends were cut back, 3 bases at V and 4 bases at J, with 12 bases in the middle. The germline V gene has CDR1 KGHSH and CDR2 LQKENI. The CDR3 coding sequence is TGTGCCAGCTCACCCTCTGGGGCGATCACCGGGGAGCTGTTTTTT. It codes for CASSPSGAITGELFF.

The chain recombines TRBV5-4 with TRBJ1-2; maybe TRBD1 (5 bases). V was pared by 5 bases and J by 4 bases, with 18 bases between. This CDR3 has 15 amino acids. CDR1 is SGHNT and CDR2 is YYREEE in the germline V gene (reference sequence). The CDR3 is CASRIQGGVGYGYTF. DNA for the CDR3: TGTGCCAGCAGGATCCAGGGAGGCGTTGGCTATGGCTACACCTTC.

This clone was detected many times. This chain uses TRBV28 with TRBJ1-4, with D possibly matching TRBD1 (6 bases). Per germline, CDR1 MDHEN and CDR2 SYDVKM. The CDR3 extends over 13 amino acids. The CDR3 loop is CASNRVKNEKLFF. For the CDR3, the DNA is TGTGCGAGTAACAGGGTTAAGAATGAAAAACTGTTTTTT.

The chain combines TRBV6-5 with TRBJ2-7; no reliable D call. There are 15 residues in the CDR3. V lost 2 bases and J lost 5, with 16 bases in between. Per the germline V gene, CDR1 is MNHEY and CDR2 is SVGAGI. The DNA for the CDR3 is TGTGCCAGCAGTTACCCTCCTCCAGAAATGGACGAGCAGTACTTC. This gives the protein CASSYPPPEMDEQYF.

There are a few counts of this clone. The CDR3 protein is CASRQGGGKLFF. CDR3 sequence (DNA): TGTGCCAGCAGACAGGGTGGCGGAAAACTGTTTTTT. The gene calls are TRBV28 and TRBJ1-4; a possible D gene is TRBD1 (6 bases). This CDR3 has 12 amino acids. Germline CDR1 MDHEN, CDR2 SYDVKM. Trimming left V 6 bases short and J 10 bases short, with 12 bases between. Using reference TRBV28 and TRBJ1-4 for the parts outside the CDR3, the full variable domain is DVKVTQSSRYLVKRTGEKVFLECVQDMDHENMFWYRQDPGLGLRLIYFSYDVKMKEKGDIPEGYSVSREKKERFSLILESASTNQTSMYLCASRQGGGKLFFGSGTQLSVL.

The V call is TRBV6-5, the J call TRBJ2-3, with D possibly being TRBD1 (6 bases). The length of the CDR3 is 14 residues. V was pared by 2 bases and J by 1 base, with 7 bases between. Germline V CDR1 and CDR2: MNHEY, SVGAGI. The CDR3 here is CASSYKGGTDTQYF. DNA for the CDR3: TGTGCCAGCAGTTACAAGGGGGGCACAGATACGCAGTATTTT.

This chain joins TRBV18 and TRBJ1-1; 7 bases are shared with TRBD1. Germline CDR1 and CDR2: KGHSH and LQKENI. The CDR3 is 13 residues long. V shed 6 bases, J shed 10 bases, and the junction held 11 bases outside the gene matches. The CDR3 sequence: CASSLQGGGGAFF. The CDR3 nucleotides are TGTGCCAGCTCCCTTCAGGGGGGAGGAGGAGCTTTCTTT.